Listed below are T cell receptor beta chains from one sample, sequenced in a study of a mutant IDH1 vaccine in newly diagnosed glioma. Sequencing used immunoSEQ multiplex PCR; TCRdb keeps in-frame clones, though not all of them. Seen here are tens of thousands of clones, more than 60% observed once, and the top ten hold about 6.3%. These receptors are not linked to any known antigen. Sequencing was performed on PBMCs, taken from a glioma patient whose treatment included an IDH1 peptide vaccine. The receptors were gathered from a woman in her forties with glioma. Some clones in this sample may be carry-over from other donors' samples. Both conserved end residues are part of each CDR3. Each record gives: clone size, D gene, J gene, V gene, CDR3 DNA, CDR3 protein. D genes are given only for firm matches. The listing skips clone size in some rows; elsewhere it reads once, few, many or a size class.

. | TRBD1 | TRBJ2-7 | TRBV5-5 | TGCGCCAGCAGCCAAGGGCAGGGGGTCACCTACGAGCAGTACTTC | CASSQGQGVTYEQYF
. | . | TRBJ1-1 | TRBV25-1 | TGTGCCAGCAGTGAATACAGGGCTGGGGCTTTCTTT | CASSEYRAGAFF
few | . | TRBJ2-5 | TRBV18 | TGTGCCAGCTCACCGTTGGGTACGCGGGAAGAGACCCAGTACTTC | CASSPLGTREETQYF
. | . | TRBJ2-5 | TRBV6-5 | TGTGCCAGCAGTTCCAATCAGGGGAAAGAGACCCAGTACTTC | CASSSNQGKETQYF
. | TRBD1 | TRBJ1-4 | TRBV27 | TGTGCCAGCAGAGAGACAGGGAGAAATGAAAAACTGTTTTTT | CASRETGRNEKLFF
. | . | TRBJ1-2 | TRBV6-6 | TGTGCCAGCAGTTACTCGTCCGGGGGCCAGACCCTGGGCTACACCTTC | CASSYSSGGQTLGYTF
once | . | TRBJ2-5 | TRBV5-5 | TGTGCCAGCAGCCTCCGGGACGCCCGAACACAAGAGACCCAGTACTTC | CASSLRDARTQETQYF
. | TRBD1 | TRBJ1-2 | TRBV6-5 | TGTGCCAGCGCAAACCTTCGACAGGGGGGCTATGGCTACACCTTC | CASANLRQGGYGYTF
. | TRBD1 | TRBJ2-7 | TRBV28 | TGTGCCAGCGCAGGGGGCGAGCAGTACTTC | CASAGGEQYF
. | . | TRBJ2-6 | TRBV11-3 | TGTGCCAGCAGCTTAGGTGGGACCGGCTCTGGGGCCAACGTCCTGACTTTC | CASSLGGTGSGANVLTF
. | . | TRBJ2-1 | TRBV5-1 | TGCGCCAGCAGCTTGGCCCCAGGGCGCTACAATGAGCAGTTCTTC | CASSLAPGRYNEQFF
once | . | TRBJ1-1 | TRBV15 | TGTGCCACCAGCACCTGGCGGGGGAGGCTGGATGAAGCTTTCTTT | CATSTWRGRLDEAFF
. | . | TRBJ2-5 | TRBV15 | TGTGCCACCAGGTTCAGGTTTCAAGAGACCCAGTACTTC | CATRFRFQETQYF
once | TRBD1 | TRBJ1-2 | TRBV6-1 | TGTGCCAGCAGTGCAGCACAGGGGGCCGGGAATGGCTACACCTTC | CASSAAQGAGNGYTF
. | . | TRBJ1-3 | TRBV7-9 | TGTGCCAGCAGCTTCGAGGTCTCTGGAAACACCATATATTTT | CASSFEVSGNTIYF